The 17 T cell receptor beta chains below were found in one sample sequenced in a study of blood T cell repertoires in COVID-19. The assay was immunoSEQ multiplex PCR, and TCRdb's table has in-frame clones only and misses some. The sample holds roughly 70,000 clones, 80% to 90% seen once. The source material was peripheral blood. The receptors here all came from a woman older than 75 with active or convalescent COVID-19.

The chain employs TRBV20-1 and TRBJ2-5, with D possibly matching TRBD1 (5 bases). Germline CDR1 DFQATT, CDR2 SNEGSKA (reference sequence). V dropped 0 bases and J dropped 8 bases, with 7 bases sitting between them. CDR3 size: 11 residues. CDR3 nucleotide sequence: TGCAGTGCTAGAGAAGGGGCTACCCAGTACTTC. Translation gives CSAREGATQYF.

The chain uses TRBV30 and TRBJ1-4, with TRBD1 matching over 9 bases. Trimming at V came to 2 bases and at J to 3 bases, leaving 7 bases not matched to a gene. CDR1 is GTSNPN, CDR2 SVGIG, per germline (reference sequence). The CDR3 contains 16 residues. This chain's CDR3 is CAWSKGHRGPNEKLFF. CDR3 nucleotides: TGTGCCTGGAGTAAGGGTCACAGGGGGCCTAATGAAAAACTGTTTTTT.

This chain connects TRBV5-4 to TRBJ2-5, with D perhaps TRBD2 (6 bases). Trimming pared 4 bases from V and 8 bases from J, leaving 12 bases between. Germline loops: CDR1 SGHNT, CDR2 YYREEE (reference sequence). There are 12 residues in the CDR3. CDR3 in amino acids: CASSTGTPTQYF. The CDR3 DNA follows: TGTGCCAGCAGCACCGGGACTCCAACCCAGTACTTC.

The chain combines TRBV5-4 with TRBJ2-2; 13 nucleotides align to TRBD2. The CDR3 is 17 amino acids. The germline V gene has CDR1 SGHNT and CDR2 YYREEE (reference sequence). Trimming removed 2 bases from V and 4 bases from J; junction bases left unmatched: 5. The CDR3 DNA follows: TGTGCCAGCAGCTTAACACTAGCGGGGGGGCTCACCGGGGAGCTGTTTTTT. Its protein is CASSLTLAGGLTGELFF.

The V call is TRBV5-1, the J call TRBJ1-6; no definite D call. The CDR3 length is 15 residues. The germline V gene encodes CDR1 SGHRS and CDR2 YFSETQ. With 4 bases removed from V and 0 bases from J, the gap between germline ends came to 8 bases. In nucleotides, the CDR3 is TGCGCCAGCAGCCCCTACAGCTCCTATAATTCACCCCTCCACTTT. Encoded protein: CASSPYSSYNSPLHF.

This chain links TRBV18 with TRBJ2-1; TRBD1 is a possible D gene (6 bases). Germline CDR1 and CDR2: KGHSH and LQKENI. V lost 0 bases and J lost 6, with 15 bases in between. CDR3 length: 16 residues. The CDR3 loop reads CASSPPGAGRSNEQFF. CDR3 nucleotide sequence: TGTGCCAGCTCACCACCGGGGGCAGGGCGGAGCAATGAGCAGTTCTTC.

This clone was picked up a small number of times. The chain has TRBV7-9 and TRBJ2-1; 10 bases map to TRBD1. Germline assignment: CDR1 SEHNR and CDR2 FQNEAQ (reference sequence). CDR3 length: 15 residues. Trimming at V came to 2 bases and at J to 6 bases, leaving 4 bases not matched to a gene. The CDR3: CASSLPWTGGNEQFF. CDR3 DNA sequence: TGTGCCAGCAGCTTACCCTGGACAGGGGGCAATGAGCAGTTCTTC.

This chain joins TRBV3-1 (or the pseudogene TRBV3-2) and TRBJ2-1, with D perhaps TRBD2 (6 bases). V lost 1 base to trimming and J lost 10 bases, with 8 bases between them. Germline V gene data show CDR1 as LGHDT and CDR2 as YNNKEL (reference sequence). The CDR3 extends over 12 amino acids. The CDR3 DNA is TGTGCCAGCAGCCAAGTCGCGGGGGAGCAGTTCTTC. Protein: CASSQVAGEQFF.

This chain links TRBV5-4 with TRBJ2-5; D is possibly TRBD1 (5 bases). This CDR3 region has 14 residues. Germline V CDR1 and CDR2: SGHNT, YYREEE (reference sequence). The V and J ends lost 2 bases and 3 bases respectively, with 11 bases between them. CDR3 in amino acids: CASSFREGEETQYF. The CDR3 coding sequence is TGTGCCAGCAGCTTCAGGGAAGGTGAAGAGACCCAGTACTTC.

This clone has just one count. This chain links TRBV5-6 with TRBJ2-3; possible D gene TRBD2, 5 bases. Looked up from germline, CDR1 is SGHDT and CDR2 is YYEEEE. Trimming left V 0 bases short and J 2 bases short, with 13 bases between. The CDR3 is 16 residues long. The CDR3 loop is CASSLGTSVNTDTQYF. The CDR3 DNA is TGTGCCAGCAGCTTGGGGACTTCGGTAAACACAGATACGCAGTATTTT.

This sequence joins TRBV30 and TRBJ1-2; D not resolved. CDR1 and CDR2 from the germline V gene are GTSNPN and SVGIG (reference sequence). CDR3 length: 13 amino acids. The ends were cut back, 2 bases at V and 10 bases at J, with 17 bases in the middle. CDR3 bases: TGTGCCTGGAGTCTTGATATGGGGAGATCCTACACCTTC. This translates into CAWSLDMGRSYTF.

The chain joins TRBV19 to TRBJ1-5; 11 bases align to TRBD1. V trimming: 8 bases; J trimming: 4 bases; junction bases outside the gene matches: 4. The CDR3 is 14 amino acids. In germline, CDR1 is LNHDA, CDR2 SQIVND (reference sequence). CDR3 region: CASRGTGGNQPQHF. CDR3 sequence (DNA): TGTGCCAGTCGAGGGACAGGGGGTAATCAGCCCCAGCATTTT.

V and J are TRBV5-5 and TRBJ2-2; D may be TRBD1 (6 bases). This CDR3 comprises 15 residues. The V end was cut by 0 bases, the J end by 7 bases, with 13 bases between. CDR1 is SGHKS and CDR2 is YYEKEE in the germline V gene (reference sequence). The CDR3 DNA follows: TGTGCCAGCAGCTTGGCGGCAGGGGCCCGCGGGGAGCTGTTTTTT. It translates to CASSLAAGARGELFF.

The table lists this clone with a count of one. The J gene is TRBJ2-1, the V gene TRBV4-1; 7 positions match TRBD2. This CDR3 contains 14 residues. Germline CDR1 is MGHRA and CDR2 is YSYEKL. The V gene end was trimmed by 4 bases and the J gene end by 4 bases; junction bases not matched to a gene: 4. The DNA of the CDR3 is TGCGCCAGCAGCCGCGGGGAGGGTTACAATGAGCAGTTCTTC. It codes for CASSRGEGYNEQFF.

This chain joins TRBV27 and TRBJ2-5; D is perhaps TRBD2 (7 bases). CDR1 is MNHEY and CDR2 is SMNVEV in the germline V gene (reference sequence). V gave up 1 base and J gave up 4 bases, with 19 bases separating them. This CDR3 comprises 17 residues. Here the CDR3 DNA reads TGTGCCAGCAGTTTATTACAAGGGGGAGGGCCGCGAGAGACCCAGTACTTC. This encodes CASSLLQGGGPRETQYF.

V and J are TRBV15 and TRBJ1-3, with a possible D match to TRBD1 (5 bases). CDR1 is LNHNV, CDR2 YYDKDF, per germline (reference sequence). The CDR3 spans 15 residues. V lost 5 bases to trimming and J lost 5 bases, with 16 bases between them. CDR3 bases: TGTGCCACCAGCGACCCCGGGACTGGGCGAAACACCATATATTTT. Translation gives CATSDPGTGRNTIYF.

This chain uses TRBV7-2 with TRBJ2-1; TRBD1 might be the D (6 bases). Per germline, CDR1 SGHTA and CDR2 FQGNSA. The germline V and J ends were trimmed by 1 base and 9 bases, with 19 bases remaining between them. The CDR3 consists of 16 residues. The CDR3 loop is CASSLGPGEGTFEQFF. The CDR3 nucleotides are TGTGCCAGCAGCTTAGGGCCCGGAGAAGGGACATTTGAGCAGTTCTTC.